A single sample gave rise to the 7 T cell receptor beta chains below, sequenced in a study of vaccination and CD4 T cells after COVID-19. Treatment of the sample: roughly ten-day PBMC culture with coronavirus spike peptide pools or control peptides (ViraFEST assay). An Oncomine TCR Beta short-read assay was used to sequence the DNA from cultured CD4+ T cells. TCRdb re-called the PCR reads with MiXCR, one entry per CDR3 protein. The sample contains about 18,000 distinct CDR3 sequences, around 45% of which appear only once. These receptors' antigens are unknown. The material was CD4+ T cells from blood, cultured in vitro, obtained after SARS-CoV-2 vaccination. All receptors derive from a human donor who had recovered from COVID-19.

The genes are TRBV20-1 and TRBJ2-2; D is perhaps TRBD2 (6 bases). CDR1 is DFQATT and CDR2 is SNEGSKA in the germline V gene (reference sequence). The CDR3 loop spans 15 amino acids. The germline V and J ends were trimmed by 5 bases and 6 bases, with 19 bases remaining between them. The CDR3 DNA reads TGCAGTGCTGGGGGACTCCCGTCAGGGTCCGGGGAGCTGTTTTTT. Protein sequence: CSAGGLPSGSGELFF.

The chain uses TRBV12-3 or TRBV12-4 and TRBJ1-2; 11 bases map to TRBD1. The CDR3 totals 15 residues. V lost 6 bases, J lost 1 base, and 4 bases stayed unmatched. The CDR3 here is CASRPGTGGNYGYTF. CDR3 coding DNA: TGTGCCAGCAGACCCGGGACAGGGGGTAACTATGGCTACACCTTC.

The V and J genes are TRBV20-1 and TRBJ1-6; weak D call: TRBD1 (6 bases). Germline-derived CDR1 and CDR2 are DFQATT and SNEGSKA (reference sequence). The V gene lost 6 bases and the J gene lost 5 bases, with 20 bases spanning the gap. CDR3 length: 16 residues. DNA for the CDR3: TGCAGTGCCGGTGAGGGGGGGGCTTCTAATAATTCACCCCTCCACTTT. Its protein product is CSAGEGGASNNSPLHF.

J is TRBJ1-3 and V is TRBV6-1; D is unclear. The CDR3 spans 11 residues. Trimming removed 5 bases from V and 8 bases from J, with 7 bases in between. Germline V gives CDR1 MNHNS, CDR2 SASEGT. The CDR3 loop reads CASSTPDTIYF. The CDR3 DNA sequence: TGTGCCAGCAGTACCCCAGACACCATATATTTT.

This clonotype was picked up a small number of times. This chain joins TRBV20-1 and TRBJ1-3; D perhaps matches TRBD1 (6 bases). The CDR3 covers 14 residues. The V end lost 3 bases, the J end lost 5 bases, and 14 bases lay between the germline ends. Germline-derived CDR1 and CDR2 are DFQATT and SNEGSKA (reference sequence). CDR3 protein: CSARKDGGRNTIYF. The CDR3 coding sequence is TGCAGTGCTAGGAAAGACGGGGGGCGAAACACCATATATTTT.

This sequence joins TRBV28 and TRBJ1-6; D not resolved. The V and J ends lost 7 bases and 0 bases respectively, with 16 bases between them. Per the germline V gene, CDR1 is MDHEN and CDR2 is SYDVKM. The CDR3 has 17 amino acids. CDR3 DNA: TGTGCCAGCACTTTTCCGTCCGAGGGCTCCTATAATTCACCCCTCCACTTT. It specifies CASTFPSEGSYNSPLHF.

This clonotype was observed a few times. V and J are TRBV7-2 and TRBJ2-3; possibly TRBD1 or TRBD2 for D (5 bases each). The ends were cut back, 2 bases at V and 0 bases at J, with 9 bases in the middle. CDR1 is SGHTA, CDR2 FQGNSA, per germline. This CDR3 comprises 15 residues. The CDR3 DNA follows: TGTGCCAGCAGCTTACGGGGCTCTAGCACAGATACGCAGTATTTT. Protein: CASSLRGSSTDTQYF. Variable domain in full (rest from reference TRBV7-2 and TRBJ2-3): GAGVSQSPSNKVTEKGKDVELRCDPISGHTALYWYRQSLGQGLEFLIYFQGNSAPDKSGLPSDRFSAERTGGSVSTLTIQRTQQEDSAVYLCASSLRGSSTDTQYFGPGTRLTVL.